What follows describes a single TCR beta chain. Its antigen is as yet unknown. The sample comes from a study of T cell responses to AZD1222 COVID-19 vaccine. Overall study findings and caveats: White British donors predominated, females outnumbered males, and clonal diversity was possibly underestimated. There were vaccine-associated CD4 TCRs across spike, dominant at 160-218 and 743-854.

Samples with a second dose at about 4 or about 12 weeks were pooled together. Repertoires were generated with immunoSEQ multiplex PCR, while TCRdb's copy carries only in-frame clones and drops some. The sample has around 150,000 clones; roughly 91% are singletons. J gave up 6 bases and V 6 bases, and 5 bases lay outside the gene matches. Per the germline V gene, CDR1 is MNHEY and CDR2 is SMNVEV (reference sequence). The length of the CDR3 is 13 residues. The source is an adult who received the AZD1222 COVID-19 vaccine. Sequenced here: peripheral blood, sampled 28 days after the second AZD1222 dose. The chain employs TRBV27 and TRBJ1-1; 9 bases are shared with TRBD1. In DNA form, the CDR3 reads TGTGCCAGCAGACAGACAGGGGGAGCTGAAGCTTTCTTT. Protein sequence: CASRQTGGAEAFF.